This T cell receptor (beta chain) was retrieved from a study of T cells in Graves' hyperthyroidism and ophthalmopathy. With regard to this clonotype: Its antigen is undetermined. A much larger clone differs by one base, so this may be a read error.

From germline, CDR1 is SGHTA and CDR2 FQGNSA. The CDR3 loop spans 15 amino acids. RNA transcripts gave rise to amplified TCR beta CDR3 regions. The HTBI set primed first-round TCR CDR3 RT-PCR. TCRdb reanalysed the multiplex PCR reads using MiXCR and keeps one entry per CDR3 protein. The table shows hundreds of thousands of distinct CDR3 sequences, with approximately 25% occurring only once. Study-level points and caveats: Blood also held most thyroid clonotypes expanded beyond 0.001. The authors' 13 V-J model separated ophthalmopathy from stable hyperthyroidism.

The V and J genes are TRBV7-2 and TRBJ2-1; D might be TRBD1 (5 bases). This sequence was found in a woman in her twenties or thirties with Graves' ophthalmopathy. Sequences were obtained from blood. DNA of the CDR3: TGTGCCAGCGGCTTATTCATGCAGGGTCCCAATGAGCAGTTCTTC. It encodes CASGLFMQGPNEQFF.